A single sample is the source of the 26 T cell receptor beta chains below, sequenced in a study of blood T cells in healthy people across ages. Together with a sample-barcoded 5' primer, a J-beta primer mix was included in a second PCR lasting roughly 6 to 12 cycles. TCRdb reprocessed the 5' RACE reads with MiXCR, giving one entry per CDR3 protein. The sample yields more than 500,000 distinct CDR3 sequences, about 26% seen once. The same data also went into a second study, on T cells of mothers and their children.

Sample: blood. The origin of the receptors is a boy aged 2 to 10 in good health.

The J gene is TRBJ1-4, the V gene TRBV10-3; no reliable D call. V was shortened by 10 bases and J by 0 bases, with 15 bases between the two germline ends. This CDR3 has 15 amino acids. Germline-derived CDR1 and CDR2 are ENHRY and SYGVKD. In nucleotides, the CDR3 is TGTGCCACCTCGGCCCCCTCGACAACTAATGAAAAACTGTTTTTT. This translates into CATSAPSTTNEKLFF.

The V call is TRBV29-1, the J call TRBJ2-5; the match to TRBD1 covers 9 bases. CDR3 length: 13 amino acids. J lost 4 bases, V lost 1 base, and 1 base had no gene match. Germline assignment: CDR1 SQVTM and CDR2 ANQGSEA. The CDR3 is CSVEVGQGETQYF. In DNA form, the CDR3 reads TGCAGCGTTGAAGTGGGACAGGGAGAGACCCAGTACTTC.

The chain employs TRBV27 and TRBJ2-7; TRBD1 agrees at 7 bases. This CDR3 spans 14 amino acids. Germline CDR1 is MNHEY and CDR2 is SMNVEV (reference sequence). J was trimmed by 4 bases and V by 1 base; bases with no gene match: 4. The chain's CDR3 is CASSLFGRGYEQYF. For the CDR3, the DNA is TGTGCCAGCAGTTTATTCGGCAGGGGGTACGAGCAGTACTTC.

V gene TRBV9 combines with J gene TRBJ2-7; 12 nucleotides line up with TRBD2. There are 16 residues in the CDR3. The J segment lost 0 bases and the V segment lost 3 bases, leaving 4 bases of the junction unmatched. The germline V gene has CDR1 SGDLS and CDR2 YYNGEE. CDR3: CASSAGTSGLSYEQYF. As DNA, the CDR3 is TGTGCCAGCAGCGCTGGGACTAGCGGGCTCTCCTACGAGCAGTACTTC.

This clonotype was counted only a few times. The chain has TRBV6-5 and TRBJ2-2, with 8 bases fitting TRBD2. This CDR3 has 14 residues. Germline CDR1 MNHEY, CDR2 SVGAGI. V lost 4 bases to trimming and J lost 3 bases; unmatched junction nucleotides: 1. The CDR3 is CASSWGLDTGELFF. In DNA, the CDR3 is TGTGCCAGCAGTTGGGGACTAGACACCGGGGAGCTGTTTTTT.

The J gene is TRBJ1-1, the V gene TRBV3-1, with D uncertain. The germline gives CDR1 LGHDT, CDR2 YNNKEL (reference sequence). CDR3 size: 12 residues. V was shortened by 4 bases and J by 7 bases, with 10 bases between the two germline ends. The CDR3 sequence: CASSRGGNEAFF. For the CDR3, the DNA is TGTGCCAGCAGCCGGGGAGGGAATGAAGCTTTCTTT.

This clonotype was detected only a few times. The V call is TRBV18, the J call TRBJ1-1; TRBD1 is a possible D gene (5 bases). Trimming left V 3 bases short and J 1 base short, with 9 bases between. Germline-derived CDR1 and CDR2 are KGHSH and LQKENI. The CDR3 contains 14 residues. In DNA, the CDR3 is TGTGCCAGCTCACCGCGGACACAGAACACTGAAGCTTTCTTT. Residues: CASSPRTQNTEAFF.

This clonotype came up a few times. The rearrangement joins TRBV7-9 to TRBJ2-1; TRBD1 agrees at 9 bases. The J call could be wrong; TRBJ2-7 is a better fit for the DNA end. CDR3 length equals 17 residues. From germline, CDR1 is SEHNR and CDR2 FQNEAQ (reference sequence). CDR3: CASSLAYRDRAFDEQYF. Written as DNA, the CDR3 is TGTGCCAGCAGCTTAGCCTACCGGGACAGGGCTTTCGACGAGCAGTACTTC.

A word on this clonotype: Its ends do not fully match the called genes, so a read error is possible. This rearrangement joins TRBV30 to TRBJ2-5; TRBD2 is a possible D gene (6 bases). The CDR3 extends over 11 amino acids. Germline values: CDR1 GTSNPN, CDR2 SVGIG (reference sequence). The CDR3 nucleotides read TGTTCCTGGAGTGGGGGGGAGACCCAGTACTTC. Protein sequence: CSWSGGETQYF.

The V call is TRBV7-2, the J call TRBJ2-1; D might be TRBD1 or TRBD2, each matching 5 bases. The CDR3 spans 17 residues. Germline assignment: CDR1 SGHTA and CDR2 FQGNSA. The ends were cut back, 0 bases at V and 0 bases at J, with 12 bases in the middle. As DNA, the CDR3 is TGTGCCAGCAGCTTAGCTGGGGGACCCGGCTCCTACAATGAGCAGTTCTTC. The encoded protein is CASSLAGGPGSYNEQFF.

The DNA for the CDR3 is TGTGCCACCGGGACAGGGGGCACTGAAGCTTTCTTT. It is translated as CATGTGGTEAFF. The chain carries TRBV19 and TRBJ1-1; 11 nucleotides match TRBD1. The ends lost 10 bases at V and 4 bases at J; junction bases unmatched: 2. Germline CDR1 reads LNHDA; CDR2 reads SQIVND (reference sequence). The CDR3 totals 12 residues.

The chain carries TRBV4-3 and TRBJ2-5, with D perhaps matching TRBD1 (6 bases). V lost 0 bases, J lost 1 base, and 9 bases lay in between. Germline-derived CDR1 and CDR2 are LGHNA and YSLEER. CDR3 length: 15 residues. CDR3 DNA sequence: TGCGCCAGCAGCCAAGAAAGGGGGACCCAAGAGACCCAGTACTTC. Translated, it gives CASSQERGTQETQYF.

This clonotype has only one observation. The J gene is TRBJ2-5, the V gene TRBV3-1; 8 nucleotides line up with TRBD2. The CDR3 totals 16 residues. With 1 base clipped from V and 0 bases from J, the junction kept 4 bases outside the gene matches. Per the germline V gene, CDR1 is LGHDT and CDR2 is YNNKEL (reference sequence). This CDR3 is CASSQGRGVHQETQYF. Written as DNA, the CDR3 is TGTGCCAGCAGCCAAGGGCGGGGGGTCCACCAAGAGACCCAGTACTTC.

A few counts support this clonotype. The V call is TRBV11-2, the J call TRBJ2-1, with 14 bases identical to TRBD2. J was trimmed by 4 bases and V by 7 bases; bases with no gene match: 9. The CDR3 loop spans 17 amino acids. Germline CDR1 and CDR2: SGHAT and FQNNGV. The CDR3 nucleotides read TGTGCCAGCAACTTCGGGACTAGCGGGGGCCGATACAATGAGCAGTTCTTC. This codes for CASNFGTSGGRYNEQFF.

This clonotype was observed many times. The J gene is TRBJ2-2, the V gene TRBV12-3 or TRBV12-4, with unresolved D. V was shortened by 7 bases and J by 3 bases, with 9 bases between the two germline ends. CDR3 size: 13 residues. The CDR3, as DNA: TGTGCCAGCACCAAGGGTGACACCGGGGAGCTGTTTTTT. Its protein is CASTKGDTGELFF.

The V and J genes are TRBV30 and TRBJ1-1; tentatively, D is TRBD1 (5 bases). This CDR3 spans 13 amino acids. Germline V gene sequence: CDR1 GTSNPN, CDR2 SVGIG (reference sequence). V lost 5 bases to trimming and J lost 1 base, with 11 bases between them. As DNA, the CDR3 is TGTGCCTGGGTCAGGGTCGCGAACACTGAAGCTTTCTTT. Protein product: CAWVRVANTEAFF.

The chain uses TRBV12-3 or TRBV12-4 and TRBJ2-5, with D perhaps TRBD1 or TRBD2 (5 bases each). Trimming cost V 5 bases and J 0 bases, with 13 bases left between them. The CDR3 consists of 15 residues. The chain's CDR3 is CASSLSWGYQETQYF. In DNA, the CDR3 is TGTGCCAGCAGTCTTTCCTGGGGGTACCAAGAGACCCAGTACTTC.

This clonotype appeared a few times. The genes are TRBV7-8 and TRBJ2-1, with D maybe TRBD1 (6 bases). V was trimmed by 6 bases and J by 1 base, leaving 13 bases between them. From germline, CDR1 is SGHVS and CDR2 FQNEAQ. The CDR3 is 15 residues long. The CDR3 nucleotides read TGTGCCAGCAGTAAACGGGACACTTCCTACAATGAGCAGTTCTTC. Amino acids: CASSKRDTSYNEQFF.

In its sample, this clonotype was seen a few times. The V and J genes are TRBV14 and TRBJ1-2; D ambiguous. The CDR3 runs 15 residues. CDR1 and CDR2 from the germline V gene are SGHDN and FVKESK. Between the trimmed V and J ends, which lost 1 base and 2 bases, there was a span of 11 bases. The CDR3 loop is CASSQVAGGNYGYTF. In nucleotides, the CDR3 is TGTGCCAGCAGCCAAGTTGCGGGTGGAAACTATGGCTACACCTTC.

The CDR3 DNA is TGTGCCAGCAGTTTTAGTTCAGGACAGTTCTACGAGCAGTACTTC. Its translation is CASSFSSGQFYEQYF. The V gene is TRBV27, the J gene TRBJ2-7, with a tentative D call TRBD1 (6 bases). CDR3 length: 15 residues. Trimming left V 3 bases short and J 3 bases short, with 15 bases between. CDR1 and CDR2 (germline): MNHEY, SMNVEV (reference sequence).

This clonotype has more than one count but fewer than ten. The chain carries TRBV20-1 and TRBJ2-1, with 12 bases that match TRBD2. The assigned J gene may be wrong: the sequence end matches TRBJ2-7 better. CDR1 and CDR2 (germline): DFQATT, SNEGSKA (reference sequence). The CDR3 loop spans 15 amino acids. The CDR3 reads CSARELAGGGNEQYF. The CDR3, as DNA: TGCAGTGCTAGAGAACTAGCGGGAGGAGGGAACGAGCAGTACTTC.

The V and J genes are TRBV12-3 or TRBV12-4 and TRBJ1-5, with TRBD1 matching 8 bases. The CDR3 runs to 14 residues. V shed 4 bases and J 3 bases; nucleotides not matched to a gene: 2. Here the CDR3 reads CASSSDRVNQPQHF. CDR3 bases: TGTGCCAGCAGTTCGGACAGGGTCAATCAGCCCCAGCATTTT.

This clonotype was recorded a few times. V gene TRBV7-9 combines with J gene TRBJ2-7, with TRBD2 as a possible D gene (5 bases). The CDR3 totals 13 residues. The ends were cut back, 2 bases at V and 7 bases at J, with 12 bases in the middle. Germline V gene sequence: CDR1 SEHNR, CDR2 FQNEAQ (reference sequence). The CDR3 loop reads CASSLTSDSEQYF. CDR3 DNA sequence: TGTGCCAGCAGCTTAACTAGTGATAGTGAGCAGTACTTC.

This clonotype was recorded a few times. This chain joins TRBV7-2 and TRBJ1-1, with D unresolved. The V and J ends lost 4 bases and 6 bases respectively, with 12 bases between them. Germline V gives CDR1 SGHTA, CDR2 FQGNSA. This CDR3 has 13 amino acids. The CDR3 protein is CASSYEVLAEAFF. CDR3 DNA sequence: TGTGCCAGCAGCTACGAGGTCTTGGCTGAAGCTTTCTTT.

Turning to this clonotype: The conserved phenylalanine or tryptophan normally closing the CDR3 is absent here, so this likely arose from a read error. The rearrangement links TRBV5-1 to TRBJ2-5; tentatively, D is TRBD1 or TRBD2 (5 bases each). The J call may be incorrect, as the DNA end agrees better with TRBJ2-7. Germline values: CDR1 SGHRS, CDR2 YFSETQ. The CDR3 extends over 16 amino acids. The CDR3: CASSFGTAGFSYEQYL. The CDR3 region has the DNA TGCGCCAGCAGCTTCGGGACGGCCGGCTTTTCCTACGAGCAGTACCTC.

The chain has TRBV5-5 and TRBJ2-1; 7 bases are shared with TRBD1. This CDR3 is built from 16 residues. Unmatched junction bases numbered 6, after V lost 0 bases and J lost 3 bases. Germline assignment: CDR1 SGHKS and CDR2 YYEKEE (reference sequence). CDR3 bases: TGTGCCAGCAGCTTGGTTGGTGGGACAGTCTACAATGAGCAGTTCTTC. Translating it yields CASSLVGGTVYNEQFF.